The entry below describes one T cell receptor (beta chain). Original analysis: Amplification from reference gene primers served as the basis for estimated nucleated cell counts. TCRdb keeps only in-frame clones here, not all; method: immunoSEQ multiplex PCR. Clonal size and the V and J genes are those of that table, whereas D and trimming came from the DNA. Among approximately 42,000 clones listed, roughly 73% were seen once. Germline trimming cut 5 bases from V and 5 bases from J; bases unmatched to any gene: 13. The CDR3 loop spans 16 amino acids. Germline V lookup: CDR1 MGHRA, CDR2 YSYEKL. The data stem from a study of blood T cell repertoires in COVID-19. Across the whole study: Samples taken during acute and convalescent COVID-19 were collected in the United States, Italy and Spain. The cDNA or gDNA used as material had been derived from T cells, B-cell-depleted T cells, or PBMCs.

This sequence originates from a man aged 80 or over with acute or convalescent COVID-19. The chain combines TRBV4-1 with TRBJ2-7; the match to TRBD1 covers 9 bases. The sample consisted of peripheral blood. Here the CDR3 DNA reads TGCGCCAGCAGCTACCCCGGGACAGGGTCCTTTGACGAGCAGTACTTC. Translation: CASSYPGTGSFDEQYF.